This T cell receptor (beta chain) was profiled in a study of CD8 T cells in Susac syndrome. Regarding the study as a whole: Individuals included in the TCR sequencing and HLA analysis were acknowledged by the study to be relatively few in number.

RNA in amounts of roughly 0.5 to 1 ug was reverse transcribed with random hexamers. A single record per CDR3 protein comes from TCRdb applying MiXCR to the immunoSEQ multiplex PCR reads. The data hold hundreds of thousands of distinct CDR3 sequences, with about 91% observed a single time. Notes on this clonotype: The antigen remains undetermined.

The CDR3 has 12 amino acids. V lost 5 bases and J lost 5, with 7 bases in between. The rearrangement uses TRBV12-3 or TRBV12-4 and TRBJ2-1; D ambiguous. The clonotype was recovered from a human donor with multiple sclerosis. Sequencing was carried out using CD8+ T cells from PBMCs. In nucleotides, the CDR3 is TGTGCCAGCAGTGATAATAACAATGAGCAGTTCTTC. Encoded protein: CASSDNNNEQFF.